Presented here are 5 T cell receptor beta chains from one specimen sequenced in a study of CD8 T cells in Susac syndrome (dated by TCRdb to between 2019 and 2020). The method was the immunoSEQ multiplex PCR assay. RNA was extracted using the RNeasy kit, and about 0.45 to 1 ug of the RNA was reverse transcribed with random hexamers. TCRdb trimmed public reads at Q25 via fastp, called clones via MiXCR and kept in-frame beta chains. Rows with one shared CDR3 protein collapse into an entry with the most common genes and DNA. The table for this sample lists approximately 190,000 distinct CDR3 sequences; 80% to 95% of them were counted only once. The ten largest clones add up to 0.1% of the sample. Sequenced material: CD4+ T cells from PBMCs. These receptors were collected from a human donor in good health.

The CDR3 spells CASSAAEQETQYF. The CDR3 bases are TGTGCCAGCAGTGCCGCGGAGCAAGAGACCCAGTACTTC. V and J are TRBV2 and TRBJ2-5; D is ambiguous. CDR1 is SNHLY and CDR2 is FYNNEI in the germline V gene. CDR3 length: 13 residues. The V gene lost 4 bases and the J gene lost 2 bases, with 8 bases spanning the gap.

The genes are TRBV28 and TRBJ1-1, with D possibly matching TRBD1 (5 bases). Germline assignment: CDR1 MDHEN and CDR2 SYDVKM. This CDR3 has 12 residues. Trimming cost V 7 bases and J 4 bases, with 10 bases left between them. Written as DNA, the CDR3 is TGTGCCAGCAACGCCCAGGGCACTGAAGCTTTCTTT. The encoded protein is CASNAQGTEAFF.

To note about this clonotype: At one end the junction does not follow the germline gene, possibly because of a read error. The CDR3 region has the DNA TGCGCCAGTAACGAGCCGCGGGCTAGCGGACAAGAGACCCAGTACTTC. This codes for CASNEPRASGQETQYF. J is TRBJ2-5 and V is TRBV19, with 7 positions matching TRBD2. The CDR3 is 16 residues long. CDR1 LNHDA and CDR2 SQIVND come from the germline V gene (reference sequence).

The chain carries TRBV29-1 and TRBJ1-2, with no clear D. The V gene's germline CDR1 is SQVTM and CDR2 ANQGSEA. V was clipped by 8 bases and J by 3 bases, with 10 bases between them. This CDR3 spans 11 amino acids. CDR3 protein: CSLGRDYGYTF. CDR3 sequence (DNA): TGCAGCCTGGGGAGGGACTATGGCTACACCTTC.

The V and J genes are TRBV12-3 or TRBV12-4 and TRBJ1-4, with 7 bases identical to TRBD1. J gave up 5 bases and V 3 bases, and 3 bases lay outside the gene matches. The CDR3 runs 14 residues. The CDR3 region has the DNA TGTGCCAGCAGTTTCAGGGGGGGGAATGAAAAACTGTTTTTT. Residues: CASSFRGGNEKLFF.